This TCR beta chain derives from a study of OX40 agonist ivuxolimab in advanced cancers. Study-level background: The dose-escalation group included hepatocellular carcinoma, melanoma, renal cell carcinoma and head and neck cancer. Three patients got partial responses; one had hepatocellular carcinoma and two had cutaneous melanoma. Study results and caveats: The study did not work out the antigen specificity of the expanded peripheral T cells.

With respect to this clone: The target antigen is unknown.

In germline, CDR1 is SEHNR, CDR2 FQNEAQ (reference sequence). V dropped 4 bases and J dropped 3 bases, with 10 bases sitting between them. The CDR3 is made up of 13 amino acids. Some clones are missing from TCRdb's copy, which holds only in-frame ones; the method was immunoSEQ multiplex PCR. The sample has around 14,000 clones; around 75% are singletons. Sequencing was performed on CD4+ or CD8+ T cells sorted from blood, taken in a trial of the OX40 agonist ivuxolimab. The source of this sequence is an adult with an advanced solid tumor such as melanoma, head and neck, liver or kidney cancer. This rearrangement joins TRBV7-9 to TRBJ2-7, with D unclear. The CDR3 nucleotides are TGTGCCAGCAGCTCTCTGGGTGGCTACGAGCAGTACTTC. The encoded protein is CASSSLGGYEQYF.